This TCR beta chain derives from a study of blood T cells in healthy people across ages. General study findings and limits: The fall in TCR beta diversity per million T cells was roughly linear with age. Donor CMV status was unknown, possibly confounding expanded clonotype changes.

Sample donors were healthy Caucasian individuals that came from Russia, aged roughly 6 to 95. Remarks on this clonotype: Its cognate antigen is unknown.

Trimming took off 4 bases at V and 4 bases at J, with 13 bases between the two ends. The CDR3 is 14 residues long. Looked up from germline, CDR1 is SEHNR and CDR2 is FQNEAQ (reference sequence). Then a second PCR, running about 6 to 11 cycles, was carried out with a sample-barcoded 5' primer and a J-beta primer mix. Researchers report that each sample yielded at least 2.5 million CDR3-containing paired-end reads. Each CDR3 protein is one row after TCRdb ran MiXCR on the 5' RACE reads. The sample has 1.5 million to 2 million distinct CDR3 sequences, about 30% seen once; the top ten hold 6.5% to 8.5%. This sequence originates from a woman younger than 45 in good health. The rearrangement links TRBV7-9 to TRBJ1-2, with a tentative D call TRBD1 (6 bases). The sequenced material came from blood. CDR3 amino acids: CASSSTWDTYGYTF. CDR3 DNA: TGTGCCAGCAGCTCGACTTGGGACACCTATGGCTACACCTTC.